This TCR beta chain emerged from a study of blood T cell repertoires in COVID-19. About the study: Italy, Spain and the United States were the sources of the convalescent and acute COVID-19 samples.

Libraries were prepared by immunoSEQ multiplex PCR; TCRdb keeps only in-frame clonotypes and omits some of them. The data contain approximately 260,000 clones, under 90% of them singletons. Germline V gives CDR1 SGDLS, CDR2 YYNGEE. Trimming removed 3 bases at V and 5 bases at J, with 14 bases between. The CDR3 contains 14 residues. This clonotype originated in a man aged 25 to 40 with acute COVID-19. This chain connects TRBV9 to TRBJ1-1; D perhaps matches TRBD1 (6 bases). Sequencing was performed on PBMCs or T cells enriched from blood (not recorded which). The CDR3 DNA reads TGTGCCAGCAGCGGGGACACCCCAGGTACTGAAGCTTTCTTT. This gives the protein CASSGDTPGTEAFF.